This T cell receptor beta chain is drawn from a study of T cells of healthy individuals. TCRdb passed the 5' RACE reads through MiXCR, listing each CDR3 protein once. The sample consists of about 57,000 distinct CDR3 sequences, around 15% of them appearing once. Ten or more counts support this clonotype. Germline lookup yields CDR1 SEHNR and CDR2 FQNEAQ (reference sequence). The V end lost 5 bases, the J end lost 4 bases, and 11 bases lay between the germline ends. CDR3 length: 13 residues. The chain joins TRBV7-9 to TRBJ1-2, with a possible D match to TRBD1 (5 bases). The TCR sequence derives from a human donor in good health. CDR3 DNA: TGTGCCAGCAGCCTGGGACTGCTCTATGGCTACACCTTC. It codes for CASSLGLLYGYTF.